The clone carrying this T cell receptor beta chain has ten or more counts. Its target is unknown. Nobody among the patients had been given any treatment before thyroid surgery. In the source study's methods: The study's classifier, a distant-metastasis tool for papillary thyroid cancer, was built using CDR3 differences across clinicopathological groups. With MiXCR, TCRdb called clones anew from the PCR reads. For this entry, the V and J calls and clone size follow TCRdb and not the study's own pipeline. The sample lists 15,000 or so clones; almost 35% were seen once. These data are taken from a study of metastatic and nonmetastatic thyroid tumors. At the level of the study: It was across blood and tumor or nodule tissue from malignant and benign thyroid patients that repertoires were compared.

The CDR3 has 15 residues. The V gene lost 0 bases and the J gene lost 4 bases, with 13 bases spanning the gap. The germline V gene encodes CDR1 ENHRY and CDR2 SYGVKD. Study findings and constraints: In blood and tumor, TCR beta diversity was reportedly significantly higher in malignant thyroid tumors than in benign nodules.

Sequenced: tumor tissue. The chain uses TRBV10-3 and TRBJ2-7; no clear D. This clonotype originated in a female donor with papillary thyroid cancer or a benign thyroid nodule (not recorded which). Some clones in this sample may be carry-over from other donors' samples. As DNA, the CDR3 is TGTGCCATCAGTGAGTCTTCTACAACGATGTACGAGCAGTACTTC. Its translation is CAISESSTTMYEQYF.